This T cell receptor (beta chain) was sequenced during a study of cytomegalovirus exposure and HLA in healthy donors. About this clone: What it recognizes is unknown.

Use of 60 Vbeta and 13 Jbeta primers characterized the PCR. Clones were read by immunoSEQ multiplex PCR, and TCRdb kept only the in-frame ones, dropping some. This table holds about 48,000 clones. Notes on the study in general: No immune exposure information besides CMV serostatus was available.

The sequence derives from a woman in her 40s in good health and CMV-seronegative. The material sequenced was PBMCs.

CDR3 DNA sequence: TGTGCCAGCCGAGGGACAGGGGATTACTATGGCTACACCTTC. Protein product: CASRGTGDYYGYTF. This chain uses TRBV6-5 with TRBJ1-2, with 10 bases identical to TRBD1. Germline values: CDR1 MNHEY, CDR2 SVGAGI. After removal of 8 bases from V and 3 bases from J, the junction contained 6 bases not matched to a gene. The CDR3 loop spans 14 amino acids.